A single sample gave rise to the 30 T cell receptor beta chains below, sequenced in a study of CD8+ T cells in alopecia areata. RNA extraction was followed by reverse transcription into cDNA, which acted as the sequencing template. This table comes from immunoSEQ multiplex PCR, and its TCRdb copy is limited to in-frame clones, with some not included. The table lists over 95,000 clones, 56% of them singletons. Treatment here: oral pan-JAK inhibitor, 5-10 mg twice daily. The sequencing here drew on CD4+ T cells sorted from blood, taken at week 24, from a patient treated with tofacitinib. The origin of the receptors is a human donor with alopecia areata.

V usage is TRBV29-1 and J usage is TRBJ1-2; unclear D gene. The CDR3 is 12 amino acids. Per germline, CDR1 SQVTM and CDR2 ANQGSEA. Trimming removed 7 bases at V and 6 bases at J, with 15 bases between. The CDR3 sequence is CSAGLYTDGYTF. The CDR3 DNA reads TGCAGCGCTGGCCTTTACACGGATGGCTACACCTTC.

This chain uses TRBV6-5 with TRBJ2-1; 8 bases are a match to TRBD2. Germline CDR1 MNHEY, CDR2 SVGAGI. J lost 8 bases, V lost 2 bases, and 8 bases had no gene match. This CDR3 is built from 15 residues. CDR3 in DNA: TGTGCCAGCAGTTACCAGCGGGGGTCTTTCGATGAGCAGTTCTTC. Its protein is CASSYQRGSFDEQFF.

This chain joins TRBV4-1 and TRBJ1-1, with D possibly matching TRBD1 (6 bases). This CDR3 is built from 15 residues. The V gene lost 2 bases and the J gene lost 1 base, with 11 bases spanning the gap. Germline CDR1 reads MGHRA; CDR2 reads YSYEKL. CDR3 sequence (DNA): TGCGCCAGCAGCCAACGGACAGCTCCGAACACTGAAGCTTTCTTT. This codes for CASSQRTAPNTEAFF.

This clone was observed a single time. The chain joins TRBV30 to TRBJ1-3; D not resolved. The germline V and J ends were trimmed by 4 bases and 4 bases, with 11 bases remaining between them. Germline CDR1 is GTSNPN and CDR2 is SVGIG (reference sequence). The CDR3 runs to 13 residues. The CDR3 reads CAWTTGGGNTIYF. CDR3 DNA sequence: TGTGCCTGGACAACCGGCGGGGGAAACACCATATATTTT.

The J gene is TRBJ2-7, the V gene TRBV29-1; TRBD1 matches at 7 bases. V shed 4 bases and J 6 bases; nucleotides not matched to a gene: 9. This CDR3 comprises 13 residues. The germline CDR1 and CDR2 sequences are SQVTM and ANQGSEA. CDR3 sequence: CSVGAGTVGEQYF. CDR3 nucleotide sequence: TGCAGCGTTGGGGCCGGGACAGTAGGCGAGCAGTACTTC.

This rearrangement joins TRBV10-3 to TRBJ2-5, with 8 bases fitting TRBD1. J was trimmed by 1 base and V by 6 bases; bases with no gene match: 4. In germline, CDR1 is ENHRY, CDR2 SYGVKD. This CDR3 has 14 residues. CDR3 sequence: CAIRSDRVQETQYF. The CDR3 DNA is TGTGCCATCAGATCGGACAGGGTCCAAGAGACCCAGTACTTC.

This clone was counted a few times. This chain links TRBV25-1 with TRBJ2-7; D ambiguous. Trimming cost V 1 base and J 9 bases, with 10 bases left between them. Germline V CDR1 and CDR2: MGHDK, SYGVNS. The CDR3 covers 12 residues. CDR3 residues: CASSEFGYRQYF. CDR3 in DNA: TGTGCCAGCAGTGAATTCGGATACAGGCAGTACTTC.

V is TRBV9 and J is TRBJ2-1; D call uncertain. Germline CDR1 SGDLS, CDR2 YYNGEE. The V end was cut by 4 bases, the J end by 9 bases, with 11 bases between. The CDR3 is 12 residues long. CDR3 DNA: TGTGCCAGCAGCTCCCGGGTAGGTGAGCAGTTCTTC. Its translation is CASSSRVGEQFF.

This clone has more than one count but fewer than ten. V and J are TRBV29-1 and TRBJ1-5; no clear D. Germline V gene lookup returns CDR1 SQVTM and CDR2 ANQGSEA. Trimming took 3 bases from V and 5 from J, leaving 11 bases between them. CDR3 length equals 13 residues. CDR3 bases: TGCAGCGTTGAGACGGTCGCGGATCAGCCCCAGCATTTT. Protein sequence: CSVETVADQPQHF.

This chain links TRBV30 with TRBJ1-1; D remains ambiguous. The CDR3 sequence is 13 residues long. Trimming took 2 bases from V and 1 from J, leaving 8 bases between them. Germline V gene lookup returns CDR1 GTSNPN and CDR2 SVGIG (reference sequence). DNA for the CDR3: TGTGCCTGGAGTACCACACCGAACACTGAAGCTTTCTTT. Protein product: CAWSTTPNTEAFF. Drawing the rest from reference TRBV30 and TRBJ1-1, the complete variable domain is SQTIHQWPATLVQPVGSPLSLECTVEGTSNPNLYWYRQAAGRGLQLLFYSVGIGQISSEVPQNLSASRPQDRQFILSSKKLLLSDSGFYLCAWSTTPNTEAFFGQGTRLTVV.

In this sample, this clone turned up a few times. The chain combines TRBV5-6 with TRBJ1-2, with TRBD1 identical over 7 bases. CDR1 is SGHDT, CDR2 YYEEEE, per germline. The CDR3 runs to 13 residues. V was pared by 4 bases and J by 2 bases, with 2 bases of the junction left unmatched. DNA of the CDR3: TGTGCCAGCAGCGCGGGACAGAACTATGGCTACACCTTC. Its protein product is CASSAGQNYGYTF.

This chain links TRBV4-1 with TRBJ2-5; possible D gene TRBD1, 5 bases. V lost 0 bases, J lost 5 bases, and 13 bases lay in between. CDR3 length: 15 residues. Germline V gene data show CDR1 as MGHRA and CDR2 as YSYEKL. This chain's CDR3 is CASSQDYSKGETQYF. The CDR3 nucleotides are TGCGCCAGCAGCCAAGATTACTCAAAGGGGGAGACCCAGTACTTC.

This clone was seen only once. This CDR3 is CASRLAGDDTQYF. The CDR3 nucleotides read TGCGCCAGCAGACTAGCGGGGGACGATACGCAGTATTTT. The chain couples TRBV10-2 to TRBJ2-3; 11 nucleotides agree with TRBD2. The germline V gene encodes CDR1 WSHSY and CDR2 SAAADI. V lost 6 bases to trimming and J lost 6 bases; unmatched junction nucleotides: 2. The length of the CDR3 is 13 residues.

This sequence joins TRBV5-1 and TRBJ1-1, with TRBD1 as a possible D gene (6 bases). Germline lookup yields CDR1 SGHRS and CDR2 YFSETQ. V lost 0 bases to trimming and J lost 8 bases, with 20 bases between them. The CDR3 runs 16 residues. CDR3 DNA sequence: TGCGCCAGCAGCTTGGGGCCACAGGGTGCCGTTATCGAAGCTTTCTTT. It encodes CASSLGPQGAVIEAFF.

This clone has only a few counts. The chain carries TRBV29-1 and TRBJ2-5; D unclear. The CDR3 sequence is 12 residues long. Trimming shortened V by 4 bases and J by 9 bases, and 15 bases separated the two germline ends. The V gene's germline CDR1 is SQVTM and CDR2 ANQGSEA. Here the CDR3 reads CSVGLGLAAQYF. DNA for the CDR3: TGCAGCGTTGGGCTCGGTCTGGCTGCCCAGTACTTC.

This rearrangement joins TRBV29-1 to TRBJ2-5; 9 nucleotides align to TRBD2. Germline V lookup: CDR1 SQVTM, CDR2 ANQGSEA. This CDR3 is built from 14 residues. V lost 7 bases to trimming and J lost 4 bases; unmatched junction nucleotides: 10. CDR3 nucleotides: TGCAGCGCCGCAACAGCGGGGGGTGGAGAGACCCAGTACTTC. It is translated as CSAATAGGGETQYF.

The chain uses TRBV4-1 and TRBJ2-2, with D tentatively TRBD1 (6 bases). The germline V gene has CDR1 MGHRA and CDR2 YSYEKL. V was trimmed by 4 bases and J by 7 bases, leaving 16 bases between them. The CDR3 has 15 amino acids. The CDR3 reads CASSPYMGAVGELFF. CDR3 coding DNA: TGCGCCAGCAGCCCCTACATGGGGGCTGTCGGGGAGCTGTTTTTT.

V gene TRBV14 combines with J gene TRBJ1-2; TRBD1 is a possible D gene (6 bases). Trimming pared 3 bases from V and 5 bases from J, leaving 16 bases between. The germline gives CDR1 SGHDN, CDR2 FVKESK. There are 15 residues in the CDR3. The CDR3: CASSHATGTLYGYTF. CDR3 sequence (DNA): TGTGCCAGCAGCCATGCCACCGGGACACTTTATGGCTACACCTTC.

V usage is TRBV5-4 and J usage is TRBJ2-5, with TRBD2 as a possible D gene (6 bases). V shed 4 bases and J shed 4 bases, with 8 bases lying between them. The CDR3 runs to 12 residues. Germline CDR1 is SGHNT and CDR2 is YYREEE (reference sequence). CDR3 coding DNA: TGTGCCAGCAGCCGGGGAGGAGAGACCCAGTACTTC. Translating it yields CASSRGGETQYF.

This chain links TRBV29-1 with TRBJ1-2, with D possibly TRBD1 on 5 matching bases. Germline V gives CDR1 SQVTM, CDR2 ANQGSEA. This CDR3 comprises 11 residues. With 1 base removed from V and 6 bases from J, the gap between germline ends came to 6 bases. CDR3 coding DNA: TGCAGCGTTGAAGGGGGGGATGGCTACACCTTC. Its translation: CSVEGGDGYTF.

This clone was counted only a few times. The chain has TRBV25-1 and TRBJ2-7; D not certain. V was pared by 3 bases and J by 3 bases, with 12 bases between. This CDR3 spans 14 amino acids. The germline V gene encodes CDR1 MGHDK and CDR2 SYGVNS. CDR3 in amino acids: CASSDLTLGYEQYF. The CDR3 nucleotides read TGTGCCAGCAGTGATTTAACCCTTGGCTACGAGCAGTACTTC.

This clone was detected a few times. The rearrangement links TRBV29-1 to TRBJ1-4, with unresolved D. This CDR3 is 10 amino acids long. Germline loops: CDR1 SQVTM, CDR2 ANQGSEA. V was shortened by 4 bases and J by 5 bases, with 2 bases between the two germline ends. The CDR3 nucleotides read TGCAGCGTTGCCAATGAAAAACTGTTTTTT. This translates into CSVANEKLFF.

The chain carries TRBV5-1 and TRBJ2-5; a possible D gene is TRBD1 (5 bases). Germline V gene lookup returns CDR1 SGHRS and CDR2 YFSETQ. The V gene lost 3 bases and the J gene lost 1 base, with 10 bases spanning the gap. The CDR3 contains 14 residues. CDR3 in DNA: TGCGCCAGCAGCTCCCGACAGATCCAAGAGACCCAGTACTTC. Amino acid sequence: CASSSRQIQETQYF.

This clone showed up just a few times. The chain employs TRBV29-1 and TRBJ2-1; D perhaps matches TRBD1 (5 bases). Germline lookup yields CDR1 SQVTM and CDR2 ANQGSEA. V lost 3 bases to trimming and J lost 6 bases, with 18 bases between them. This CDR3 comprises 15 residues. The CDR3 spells CSVEPDSRSGNEQFF. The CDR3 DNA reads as TGCAGCGTTGAGCCCGACAGCCGGTCAGGCAATGAGCAGTTCTTC.

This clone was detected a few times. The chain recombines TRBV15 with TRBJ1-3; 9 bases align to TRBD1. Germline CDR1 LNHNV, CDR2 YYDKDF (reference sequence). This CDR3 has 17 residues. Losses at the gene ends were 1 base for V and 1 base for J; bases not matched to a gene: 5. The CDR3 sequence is CATSRATGTGSGNTIYF. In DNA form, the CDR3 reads TGTGCCACCAGCAGAGCGACCGGGACAGGGTCTGGAAACACCATATATTTT. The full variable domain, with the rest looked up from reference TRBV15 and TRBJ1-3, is DAMVIQNPRYQVTQFGKPVTLSCSQTLNHNVMYWYQQKSSQAPKLLFHYYDKDFNNEADTPDNFQSRRPNTSFCFLDIRSPGLGDTAMYLCATSRATGTGSGNTIYFGEGSWLTVV.

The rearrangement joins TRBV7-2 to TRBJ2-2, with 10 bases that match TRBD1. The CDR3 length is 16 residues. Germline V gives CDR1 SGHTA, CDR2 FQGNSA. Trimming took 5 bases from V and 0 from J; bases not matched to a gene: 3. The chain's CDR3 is CASSPGTGANTGELFF. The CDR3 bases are TGTGCCAGCAGCCCAGGGACAGGGGCGAACACCGGGGAGCTGTTTTTT.

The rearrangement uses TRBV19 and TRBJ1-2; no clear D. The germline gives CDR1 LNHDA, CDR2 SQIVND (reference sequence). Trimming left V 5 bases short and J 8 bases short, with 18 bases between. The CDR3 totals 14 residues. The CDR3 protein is CASSLGGVAGGYTF. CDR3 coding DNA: TGTGCCAGTAGTCTAGGAGGCGTCGCTGGCGGCTACACCTTC.

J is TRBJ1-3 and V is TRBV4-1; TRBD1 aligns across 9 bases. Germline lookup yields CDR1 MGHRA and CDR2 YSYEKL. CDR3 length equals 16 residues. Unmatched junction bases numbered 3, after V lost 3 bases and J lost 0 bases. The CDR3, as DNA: TGCGCCAGCAGCCACCTGACAGGGGGCTCTGGAAACACCATATATTTT. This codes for CASSHLTGGSGNTIYF.

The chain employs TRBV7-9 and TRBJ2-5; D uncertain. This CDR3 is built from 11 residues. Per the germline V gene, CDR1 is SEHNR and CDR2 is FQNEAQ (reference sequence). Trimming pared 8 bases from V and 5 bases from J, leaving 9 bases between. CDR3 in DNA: TGTGCCAGCGGTCGAGTCGAGACCCAGTACTTC. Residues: CASGRVETQYF.

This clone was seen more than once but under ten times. The CDR3 DNA sequence: TGTGCCACCCGACAGGGGGCGCGGACCGGGGAGCTGTTTTTT. The encoded protein is CATRQGARTGELFF. This chain uses TRBV7-2 with TRBJ2-2, with 10 bases fitting TRBD1. Germline V gene sequence: CDR1 SGHTA, CDR2 FQGNSA. V lost 10 bases and J lost 5; bases outside the gene matches: 7. The CDR3 runs to 14 residues.